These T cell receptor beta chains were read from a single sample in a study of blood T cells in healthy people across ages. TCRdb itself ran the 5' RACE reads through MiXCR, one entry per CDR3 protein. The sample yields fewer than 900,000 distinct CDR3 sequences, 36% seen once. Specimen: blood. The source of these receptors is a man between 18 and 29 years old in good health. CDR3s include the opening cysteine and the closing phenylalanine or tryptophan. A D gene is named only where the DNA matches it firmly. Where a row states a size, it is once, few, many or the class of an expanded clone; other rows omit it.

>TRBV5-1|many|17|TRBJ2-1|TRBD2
CASSQTSGGPDHNEQFF
TGCGCCAGCAGTCAGACTAGCGGGGGCCCAGACCACAATGAGCAGTTCTTC
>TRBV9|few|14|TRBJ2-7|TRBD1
CASSSRGQSYEQYF
TGTGCCAGCAGCTCTAGGGGACAGTCCTACGAGCAGTACTTC
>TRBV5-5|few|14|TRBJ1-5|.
CASSLVPGVRPQHF
TGTGCCAGCAGCTTGGTTCCCGGGGTGCGGCCCCAGCATTTT
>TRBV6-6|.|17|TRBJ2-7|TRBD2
CASTTRASGAIVYEQYF
TGTGCCAGCACCACACGGGCTAGCGGGGCCATCGTCTACGAGCAGTACTTC
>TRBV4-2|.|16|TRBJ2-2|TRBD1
CASSPSDRGFGGELFF
TGTGCCAGCAGCCCGTCGGACAGGGGTTTTGGCGGGGAGCTGTTTTTT
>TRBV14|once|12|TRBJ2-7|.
CANPPTRDEQYF
TGTGCCAATCCCCCGACAAGGGACGAGCAGTACTTC
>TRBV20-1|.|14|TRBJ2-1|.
CSARGGAGSNEQFF
TGCAGTGCTAGGGGGGGAGCGGGCTCCAATGAGCAGTTCTTC
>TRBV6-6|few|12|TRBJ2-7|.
CASRDVSYEQYF
TGTGCCAGCAGGGATGTATCCTACGAGCAGTACTTC
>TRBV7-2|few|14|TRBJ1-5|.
CASSVVAGEQPQHF
TGTGCCAGCAGCGTAGTTGCGGGGGAACAGCCCCAGCATTTT
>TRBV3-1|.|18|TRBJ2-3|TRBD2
CASSHLLAGGPPGDTQYF
TGTGCCAGCAGCCACCTTCTAGCGGGGGGGCCGCCCGGAGATACGCAGTATTTT
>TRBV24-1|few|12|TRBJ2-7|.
CATSGPYNEQYF
TGTGCCACCAGTGGTCCCTACAATGAGCAGTACTTC
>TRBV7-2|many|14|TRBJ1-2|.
CASSPTQGNYGYTF
TGTGCCAGCTCACCAACCCAGGGAAACTATGGCTACACCTTC
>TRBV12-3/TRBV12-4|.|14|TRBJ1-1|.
CASSLEGFNTEAFF
TGTGCCAGCAGTTTGGAGGGGTTCAACACTGAAGCTTTCTTT
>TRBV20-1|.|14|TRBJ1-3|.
CSAGGASRGNTIYF
TGCAGTGCTGGGGGGGCATCGCGTGGAAACACCATATATTTT
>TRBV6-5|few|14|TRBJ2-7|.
CASSYQADPYEQYF
TGTGCCAGCAGTTACCAGGCGGACCCCTACGAGCAGTACTTC
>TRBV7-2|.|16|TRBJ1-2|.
CASSLVGAVGSYGYTF
TGTGCCAGCAGCTTAGTAGGTGCGGTTGGGAGCTATGGCTACACCTTC
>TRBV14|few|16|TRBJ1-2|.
CASSQEMGRFNYGYTF
TGTGCCAGCAGCCAAGAAATGGGCAGATTTAACTATGGCTACACCTTC
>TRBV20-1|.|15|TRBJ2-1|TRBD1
CSARDTRDSYYEQFF
TGCAGTGCTAGAGATACCCGGGACAGCTACTACGAGCAGTTCTTC
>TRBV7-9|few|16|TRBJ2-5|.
CASSLLGDRRQETQYF
TGTGCCAGCAGCCTTCTAGGAGACCGAAGACAAGAGACCCAGTACTTC
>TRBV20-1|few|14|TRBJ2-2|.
CSAEDRGNTGELFF
TGCAGTGCTGAGGACAGAGGGAACACCGGGGAGCTGTTTTTT
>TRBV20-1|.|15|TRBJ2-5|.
CSARDLSQPQETQYF
TGCAGTGCTAGAGATTTGTCACAGCCACAAGAGACCCAGTACTTC
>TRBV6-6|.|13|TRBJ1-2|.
CASSQDLGDGYTF
TGTGCCAGCAGTCAGGACCTGGGGGATGGCTACACCTTC
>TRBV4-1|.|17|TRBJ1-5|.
CASNQEPPDSINQPQHF
TGCGCCAGCAACCAAGAACCGCCCGACAGTATCAATCAGCCCCAGCATTTT
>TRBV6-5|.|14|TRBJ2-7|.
CASSEGPGSYEQYF
TGTGCCAGCAGTGAGGGCCCCGGGAGCTACGAGCAGTACTTC
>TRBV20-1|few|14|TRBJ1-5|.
CSARRAIGNQPQHF
TGCAGTGCTAGAAGGGCAATAGGGAATCAGCCCCAGCATTTT
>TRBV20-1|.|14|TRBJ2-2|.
CSARRGATTGELFF
TGCAGTGCTAGAAGGGGGGCGACCACCGGGGAGCTGTTTTTT
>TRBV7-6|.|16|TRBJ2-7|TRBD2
CASSPWTSGGYNEQYF
TGTGCCAGCAGCCCGTGGACTAGCGGGGGTTACAATGAGCAGTACTTC
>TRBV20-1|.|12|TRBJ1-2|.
CSASRGTYGYTF
TGCAGTGCTAGTAGAGGGACCTATGGCTACACCTTC
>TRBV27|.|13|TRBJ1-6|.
CASTKWGKTPLHF
TGTGCCAGCACCAAATGGGGGAAAACACCCCTCCACTTT
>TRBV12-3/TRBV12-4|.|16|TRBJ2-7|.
CASSGVQTFGSYEQYF
TGTGCCAGCAGTGGGGTACAGACCTTTGGATCCTACGAGCAGTACTTC
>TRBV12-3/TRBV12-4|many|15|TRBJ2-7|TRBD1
CASSLTGAGSNEQYF
TGTGCCAGCAGCCTGACAGGGGCCGGGAGCAACGAGCAGTACTTC
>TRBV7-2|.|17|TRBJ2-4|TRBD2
CASSSSGLAGGYTIQYF
TGTGCCAGCAGCTCCTCCGGACTAGCGGGAGGTTATACCATTCAGTACTTC